Below are 9 T cell receptor beta chains sequenced from a single sample in a study of blood T cell repertoires in COVID-19. Using immunoSEQ multiplex PCR, the repertoire was profiled, and TCRdb retains in-frame clones only, with some absent. The data hold about 190,000 clones, with around 90% observed a single time. Input material: peripheral blood. These receptors all stem from a man aged 50 or older with acute or convalescent COVID-19.

This rearrangement joins TRBV7-9 to TRBJ1-1; TRBD1 matches 9 bases. The CDR3 runs 15 residues. The germline V gene has CDR1 SEHNR and CDR2 FQNEAQ (reference sequence). V lost 5 bases to trimming and J lost 7 bases; unmatched junction nucleotides: 11. CDR3 protein: CASSPWTGTGNEAFF. The CDR3 DNA is TGTGCCAGCAGCCCCTGGACCGGGACAGGGAATGAAGCTTTCTTT.

This clone has only one observation. The chain carries TRBV20-1 and TRBJ1-5; D not resolved. Germline V lookup: CDR1 DFQATT, CDR2 SNEGSKA (reference sequence). This CDR3 comprises 11 residues. The V gene lost 3 bases and the J gene lost 6 bases, with 6 bases spanning the gap. CDR3 DNA sequence: TGCAGTGCTAGTCGCGGTCAGCCCCAGCATTTT. It specifies CSASRGQPQHF.

This sequence joins TRBV7-9 and TRBJ2-1, with 7 bases that match TRBD2. This CDR3 region has 15 residues. V lost 4 bases and J lost 4; bases outside the gene matches: 7. The germline V gene encodes CDR1 SEHNR and CDR2 FQNEAQ (reference sequence). This CDR3 reads CASSSRPSGYNEQFF. CDR3 DNA: TGTGCCAGCAGCTCCCGACCTAGCGGATACAATGAGCAGTTCTTC.

The chain joins TRBV11-2 to TRBJ2-1; D is possibly TRBD2 (5 bases). Trimming removed 2 bases from V and 9 bases from J, with 17 bases in between. The CDR3 has 15 amino acids. Germline V gives CDR1 SGHAT, CDR2 FQNNGV. In DNA form, the CDR3 reads TGTGCCAGCAGCTTAAAGGGCGGGTCAAGGAGTGAGCAGTTCTTC. This encodes CASSLKGGSRSEQFF.

V gene TRBV19 combines with J gene TRBJ2-7; a possible D gene is TRBD1 (6 bases). There are 13 residues in the CDR3. Germline V gives CDR1 LNHDA, CDR2 SQIVND (reference sequence). Trimming stripped 10 bases from V and 5 bases from J, with 18 bases between. CDR3 region: CATTATGFDEQYF. CDR3 sequence (DNA): TGTGCCACCACCGCTACAGGGTTTGACGAGCAGTACTTC.

The chain employs TRBV19 and TRBJ1-4; no firm D call. In germline, CDR1 is LNHDA, CDR2 SQIVND (reference sequence). CDR3 length equals 13 residues. V was trimmed by 6 bases and J by 8 bases, leaving 13 bases between them. The CDR3 DNA is TGTGCCAGTAGCGCGGCAGTAACCGAAAAACTGTTTTTT. This encodes CASSAAVTEKLFF.

The chain uses TRBV7-2 and TRBJ1-2, with 7 nucleotides matching TRBD1. The CDR3 sequence is 12 residues long. J lost 8 bases, V lost 5 bases, and 5 bases had no gene match. Germline V gives CDR1 SGHTA, CDR2 FQGNSA. CDR3 nucleotide sequence: TGTGCCAGCAGCGACAGGGTCGAGGGCTACACCTTC. Residues: CASSDRVEGYTF.

The CDR3 region has the DNA TGTGCCAGCAGCCCCCCCATACATGGAGGGGTATCCAATGAGCAGTTCTTC. Encoded protein: CASSPPIHGGVSNEQFF. The rearrangement uses TRBV7-9 and TRBJ2-1; TRBD2 is a possible D gene (6 bases). Germline assignment: CDR1 SEHNR and CDR2 FQNEAQ (reference sequence). V lost 5 bases, J lost 6 bases, and 23 bases lay in between. The length of the CDR3 is 17 residues.

The rearrangement uses TRBV30 and TRBJ1-2; tentatively, D is TRBD1 (5 bases). This CDR3 spans 12 amino acids. Between the trimmed V and J ends, which lost 8 bases and 0 bases, there was a span of 10 bases. Germline assignment: CDR1 GTSNPN and CDR2 SVGIG (reference sequence). The CDR3, as DNA: TGTGCCCAACCGACAGCTAACTATGGCTACACCTTC. Amino acids: CAQPTANYGYTF.